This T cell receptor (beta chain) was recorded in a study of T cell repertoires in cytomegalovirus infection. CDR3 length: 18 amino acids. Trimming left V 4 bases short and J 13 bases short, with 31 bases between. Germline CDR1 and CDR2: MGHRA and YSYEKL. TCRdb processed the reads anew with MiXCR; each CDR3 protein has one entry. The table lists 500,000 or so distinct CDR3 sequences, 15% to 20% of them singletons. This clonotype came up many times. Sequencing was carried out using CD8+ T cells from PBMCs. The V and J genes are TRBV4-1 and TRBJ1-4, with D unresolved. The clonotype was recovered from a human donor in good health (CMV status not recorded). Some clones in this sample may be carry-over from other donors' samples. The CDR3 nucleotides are TGCGCCAGCAGCCGCATTGATTATGGTTTGAAGGGTAGTCGCAGACTGTTTTTT. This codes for CASSRIDYGLKGSRRLFF.